Included here is one TCR beta chain sequence, with context. The antigen is undetermined. The germline V gene has CDR1 MNHNY and CDR2 SVGAGI (reference sequence). Trimming stripped 2 bases from V and 2 bases from J, with 13 bases between. This CDR3 spans 16 amino acids. The sample belongs to a study of cytomegalovirus exposure and HLA in healthy donors. Findings and caveats of the study: The authors assumed roughly uniform sequencing depth across donors for presence/absence analyses.

60 Vbeta and 13 Jbeta primers were used in PCR. The authors' processing: There were about 80 million unique TCR beta chains by a later count, and around 10 million of them were shared. Sequenced by immunoSEQ multiplex PCR; TCRdb stores in-frame clones only, minus some. V and J calls and clone size are as listed in that table; D and trimming were resolved from the DNA. This sample carries 150,000 to 200,000 clones, roughly 87% of them seen once, and the ten largest clones take roughly 0.98%. The sequencing input was PBMCs. This TCR derives from a boy aged 2 to 10 in good health and CMV-seronegative. The genes are TRBV6-6 and TRBJ1-5; D gene unclear. Here the CDR3 DNA reads TGTGCCAGCAGTTACCCCCGGCGGTGGTGCAATCAGCCCCAGCATTTT. Protein: CASSYPRRWCNQPQHF.